Below, 29 T cell receptor beta chains from the same sample are listed, as sequenced in a study of cytomegalovirus exposure and HLA in healthy donors. PCR used 60 Vbeta primers and 13 Jbeta primers. Clones were read by immunoSEQ multiplex PCR, and TCRdb kept only the in-frame ones, dropping some. The sample carries 70,000 to 100,000 clones, approximately 69% recorded once. Sequenced input: PBMCs. The receptors were sampled from a woman in her fifties or sixties in good health and CMV-seropositive.

V gene TRBV6-5 combines with J gene TRBJ2-7; 7 bases match TRBD2. The CDR3 length is 13 residues. The junction had 5 bases not matched to a gene; V was cut back by 9 bases and J by 0 bases. CDR1 and CDR2 (germline): MNHEY, SVGAGI. The CDR3 bases are TGTGCCAGTAGGCGGGGGAGCTCCTACGAGCAGTACTTC. Translating it yields CASRRGSSYEQYF.

The chain is built from TRBV18 and TRBJ1-4; D is ambiguous. Germline loops: CDR1 KGHSH, CDR2 LQKENI. V was clipped by 1 base and J by 8 bases, with 14 bases between them. The CDR3 length is 15 residues. The DNA for the CDR3 is TGTGCCAGCTCACCACAGGACCCGGCGGGGGAAAAACTGTTTTTT. It translates to CASSPQDPAGEKLFF.

The rearrangement joins TRBV7-2 to TRBJ2-7; D remains unclear. The CDR3 is made up of 15 amino acids. The V end was cut by 5 bases, the J end by 2 bases, with 16 bases between. Germline CDR1 is SGHTA and CDR2 is FQGNSA. CDR3 in DNA: TGTGCCAGCAGCCCTCGAGGTGCCAGAGCCTACGAGCAGTACTTC. It translates to CASSPRGARAYEQYF.

The V call is TRBV4-1, the J call TRBJ2-3; TRBD2 might be the D (6 bases). Trimming left V 6 bases short and J 4 bases short, with 23 bases between. The CDR3 spans 17 residues. The germline gives CDR1 MGHRA, CDR2 YSYEKL. The CDR3 protein is CASSRGVAVELADTQYF. CDR3 DNA sequence: TGCGCCAGCAGTCGAGGCGTAGCGGTGGAACTCGCAGATACGCAGTATTTT.

A few counts support this clone. The CDR3 region is CASSRLGQGADEQYF. The CDR3 DNA sequence: TGTGCCAGCAGTAGGTTGGGACAGGGGGCAGACGAGCAGTACTTC. V usage is TRBV2 and J usage is TRBJ2-7; 12 bases are shared with TRBD1. This CDR3 spans 15 amino acids. V shed 5 bases and J 5 bases; nucleotides not matched to a gene: 7. Germline V gene data show CDR1 as SNHLY and CDR2 as FYNNEI.

This clone was detected a few times. The chain couples TRBV29-1 to TRBJ1-1; TRBD1 matches at 9 bases. The CDR3 consists of 17 residues. Germline V gene data show CDR1 as SQVTM and CDR2 as ANQGSEA. J gave up 1 base and V 0 bases, and 9 bases lay outside the gene matches. DNA of the CDR3: TGCAGCGTTGAAGAGTTAAGGACAGGGGCGTCGAACACTGAAGCTTTCTTT. Translating it yields CSVEELRTGASNTEAFF.

The chain is built from TRBV19 and TRBJ2-5; 15 bases fit TRBD2. CDR1 and CDR2 from the germline V gene are LNHDA and SQIVND (reference sequence). The CDR3 totals 16 residues. Trimming at V came to 1 base and at J to 5 bases, leaving 2 bases not matched to a gene. CDR3 DNA: TGTGCCAGTAGTATAGGCGGACTAGCGGGGGGGGAGACCCAGTACTTC. Amino acids: CASSIGGLAGGETQYF.

DNA for the CDR3: TGTGCCAGCATCGACAGGGGCAATCAGCCCCAGCATTTT. Its translation: CASIDRGNQPQHF. The chain employs TRBV19 and TRBJ1-5; 7 bases map to TRBD1. Germline V lookup: CDR1 LNHDA, CDR2 SQIVND (reference sequence). This CDR3 comprises 13 residues. Germline trimming cut 9 bases from V and 2 bases from J; bases unmatched to any gene: 4. The full variable domain, in which reference TRBV19 and TRBJ1-5 provide the parts outside the CDR3, is DGGITQSPKYLFRKEGQNVTLSCEQNLNHDAMYWYRQDPGQGLRLIYYSQIVNDFQKGDIAEGYSVSREKKESFPLTVTSAQKNPTAFYLCASIDRGNQPQHFGDGTRLSIL.

This chain connects TRBV30 to TRBJ1-2; tentatively, D is TRBD1 (6 bases). This CDR3 has 12 amino acids. V dropped 2 bases and J dropped 8 bases, with 12 bases sitting between them. Germline lookup yields CDR1 GTSNPN and CDR2 SVGIG (reference sequence). The DNA of the CDR3 is TGTGCCTGGAGTTTGGGGGCTCAGGGCTACACCTTC. Protein: CAWSLGAQGYTF.

This chain joins TRBV11-2 and TRBJ2-3; D is ambiguous. CDR3 size: 14 residues. Germline V gene data show CDR1 as SGHAT and CDR2 as FQNNGV. V dropped 5 bases and J dropped 2 bases, with 11 bases sitting between them. CDR3 sequence reads: CASSLSLFTDTQYF. CDR3 sequence (DNA): TGTGCCAGCAGCCTTAGCCTGTTCACAGATACGCAGTATTTT.

The chain recombines TRBV7-9 with TRBJ2-1; a weak D match, TRBD1 (6 bases). CDR3 length: 16 amino acids. CDR1 is SEHNR and CDR2 is FQNEAQ in the germline V gene (reference sequence). V lost 4 bases to trimming and J lost 6 bases, with 19 bases between them. The CDR3 reads CASSSPVTGKGNEQFF. The CDR3 DNA is TGTGCCAGCAGCTCACCGGTAACAGGGAAGGGCAATGAGCAGTTCTTC.

The CDR3 here is CASSPEQGWQGYTF. As DNA, the CDR3 is TGTGCCAGCAGCCCGGAGCAGGGTTGGCAGGGCTACACCTTC. The chain combines TRBV7-8 with TRBJ1-2, with TRBD1 as a possible D gene (5 bases). With 5 bases removed from V and 8 bases from J, the gap between germline ends came to 18 bases. The length of the CDR3 is 14 residues. Looked up from germline, CDR1 is SGHVS and CDR2 is FQNEAQ.

This clone was seen more than once but under ten times. The chain links TRBV2 to TRBJ2-5, with D possibly TRBD2 on 6 matching bases. The germline V gene encodes CDR1 SNHLY and CDR2 FYNNEI. Trimming stripped 5 bases from V and 3 bases from J, with 19 bases between. The CDR3 consists of 16 residues. CDR3: CASSLRAPGEKETQYF. In nucleotides, the CDR3 is TGTGCCAGCAGTCTCCGGGCCCCGGGGGAGAAAGAGACCCAGTACTTC.

This clone came up a few times. The chain links TRBV30 to TRBJ1-4; D is ambiguous. The CDR3 is made up of 15 amino acids. The V end lost 1 base, the J end lost 7 bases, and 16 bases lay between the germline ends. Germline loops: CDR1 GTSNPN, CDR2 SVGIG (reference sequence). CDR3 DNA sequence: TGTGCCTGGAGTGCGAGGAGGGCTCGAGGTGAAAAACTGTTTTTT. This translates into CAWSARRARGEKLFF. Complete variable domain (other parts from reference TRBV30 and TRBJ1-4): SQTIHQWPATLVQPVGSPLSLECTVEGTSNPNLYWYRQAAGRGLQLLFYSVGIGQISSEVPQNLSASRPQDRQFILSSKKLLLSDSGFYLCAWSARRARGEKLFFGSGTQLSVL.

The chain links TRBV5-1 to TRBJ1-6; tentatively, D is TRBD1 (6 bases). The CDR3 length is 14 residues. Per the germline V gene, CDR1 is SGHRS and CDR2 is YFSETQ. Trimming shortened V by 7 bases and J by 13 bases, and 21 bases separated the two germline ends. CDR3 residues: CASATGTPEVPLHF. The CDR3 DNA sequence: TGCGCCAGCGCGACCGGGACACCCGAGGTGCCCCTCCACTTT.

This clone was detected only once. The V and J genes are TRBV30 and TRBJ1-5, with D tentatively TRBD1 (5 bases). The germline CDR1 and CDR2 sequences are GTSNPN and SVGIG (reference sequence). Trimming stripped 2 bases from V and 5 bases from J, with 10 bases between. The CDR3 sequence is 13 residues long. The CDR3 DNA sequence: TGTGCCTGGAGTCGTGGGGGGGATCAGCCCCAGCATTTT. Residues: CAWSRGGDQPQHF.

The genes are TRBV28 and TRBJ1-2; maybe TRBD1 (5 bases). CDR3 size: 14 residues. The V end was cut by 5 bases, the J end by 5 bases, with 15 bases between. Germline V gene sequence: CDR1 MDHEN, CDR2 SYDVKM. The CDR3 loop reads CASSPINRKYGYTF. For the CDR3, the DNA is TGTGCCAGCAGTCCCATAAACAGGAAATATGGCTACACCTTC.

The chain links TRBV11-2 to TRBJ1-1; D is unclear. Trimming left V 1 base short and J 7 bases short, with 10 bases between. The germline CDR1 and CDR2 sequences are SGHAT and FQNNGV. This CDR3 has 13 residues. Here the CDR3 reads CASSLGRRDEAFF. CDR3 sequence (DNA): TGTGCCAGCAGCTTAGGGCGGAGAGATGAAGCTTTCTTT.

The chain joins TRBV19 to TRBJ1-5; 7 nucleotides agree with TRBD1. With 7 bases clipped from V and 3 bases from J, the junction kept 3 bases outside the gene matches. The CDR3 covers 13 residues. Looked up from germline, CDR1 is LNHDA and CDR2 is SQIVND (reference sequence). The CDR3 sequence is CASTKGANQPQHF. The DNA of the CDR3 is TGTGCCAGTACGAAGGGGGCCAATCAGCCCCAGCATTTT.

This clone was counted only a few times. The chain joins TRBV4-3 to TRBJ2-3; 7 bases are shared with TRBD1. This CDR3 contains 17 residues. Germline CDR1 is LGHNA and CDR2 is YSLEER. The trim removed 2 bases at V and 2 bases at J, leaving 10 bases unmatched. The chain's CDR3 is CASSQPPVGQTTDTQYF. The DNA for the CDR3 is TGCGCCAGCAGCCAACCCCCCGTGGGACAGACCACAGATACGCAGTATTTT.

The CDR3 DNA reads as TGTGCCTGGTGGGGACGGACTATGAACACTGAAGCTTTCTTT. Encoded protein: CAWWGRTMNTEAFF. The chain combines TRBV30 with TRBJ1-1, with D tentatively TRBD1 (5 bases). Per the germline V gene, CDR1 is GTSNPN and CDR2 is SVGIG (reference sequence). V lost 5 bases and J 0 bases, leaving 13 bases between the germline ends. The CDR3 has 14 residues.

The chain recombines TRBV9 with TRBJ1-1; TRBD1 aligns across 8 bases. Germline V lookup: CDR1 SGDLS, CDR2 YYNGEE. J lost 8 bases, V lost 3 bases, and 3 bases had no gene match. The CDR3 has 12 residues. CDR3 sequence (DNA): TGTGCCAGCAGCGCTCAGGGGGCCGAAGCTTTCTTT. This translates into CASSAQGAEAFF.

This clone has just one count. The rearrangement joins TRBV19 to TRBJ2-1; D remains unclear. Per the germline V gene, CDR1 is LNHDA and CDR2 is SQIVND (reference sequence). The CDR3 contains 15 residues. V shed 1 base and J shed 5 bases, with 12 bases lying between them. The DNA for the CDR3 is TGTGCCAGTAGTATAGGGGCAGGCTTTAACAATGAGCAGTTCTTC. This codes for CASSIGAGFNNEQFF.

This clone was observed a handful of times. This chain uses TRBV6-5 with TRBJ1-1, with D unclear. Germline CDR1 reads MNHEY; CDR2 reads SVGAGI. Trimming removed 7 bases from V and 6 bases from J, with 12 bases in between. The CDR3 is made up of 12 amino acids. The CDR3 spells CASKTGMSEAFF. CDR3 sequence (DNA): TGTGCCAGCAAAACGGGTATGTCTGAAGCTTTCTTT.

This clone appeared many times. This sequence joins TRBV5-1 and TRBJ1-1; 7 nucleotides agree with TRBD1. V was pared by 5 bases and J by 1 base, with 2 bases of the junction left unmatched. The CDR3 loop spans 13 amino acids. CDR1 and CDR2 (germline): SGHRS, YFSETQ. The CDR3, as DNA: TGCGCCAGCAGGGGACAGCCGAACACTGAAGCTTTCTTT. Its protein product is CASRGQPNTEAFF.

The chain combines TRBV15 with TRBJ1-3; D is uncertain. V gave up 0 bases and J gave up 5 bases, with 8 bases separating them. Germline CDR1 and CDR2: LNHNV and YYDKDF (reference sequence). The CDR3 extends over 14 amino acids. CDR3 sequence (DNA): TGTGCCACCAGCAGAGATCTCGGGAGAAACACCATATATTTT. As protein: CATSRDLGRNTIYF.

The chain combines TRBV11-2 with TRBJ2-7, with D possibly TRBD2 on 5 matching bases. CDR3 length: 18 residues. Trimming cost V 1 base and J 0 bases, with 19 bases left between them. Germline CDR1 and CDR2: SGHAT and FQNNGV. CDR3 amino acids: CASSLVPGYNNPSYEQYF. In DNA form, the CDR3 reads TGTGCCAGCAGCTTAGTGCCGGGGTATAACAACCCCTCCTACGAGCAGTACTTC.

V and J are TRBV5-1 and TRBJ2-1; 7 bases match TRBD2. V gave up 4 bases and J gave up 8 bases; unmatched junction bases: 9. Germline V lookup: CDR1 SGHRS, CDR2 YFSETQ. The CDR3 length is 14 residues. The DNA for the CDR3 is TGCGCCAGCAGCCCCTCGAGCGGGGACGATGAGCAGTTCTTC. It translates to CASSPSSGDDEQFF.

The V gene is TRBV28, the J gene TRBJ1-1; D ambiguous. This CDR3 region has 11 residues. V was trimmed by 6 bases and J by 4 bases, leaving 6 bases between them. Germline V CDR1 and CDR2: MDHEN, SYDVKM. CDR3: CASSQITEAFF. In nucleotides, the CDR3 is TGTGCCAGCAGCCAAATCACTGAAGCTTTCTTT.